The present T cell receptor (beta chain) was sequenced within a study of blood T cell repertoires in COVID-19. Overall study: COVID-19 samples collected from the United States, Italy and Spain covered acute and convalescent phases. PBMCs, B-cell-depleted T cells, or T cells provided the cDNA or gDNA that made up the material.

This clone occurred a few times. Losses at the gene ends were 9 bases for V and 5 bases for J; bases not matched to a gene: 9. CDR1 is MNHEY, CDR2 SMNVEV, per germline (reference sequence). The CDR3 consists of 13 residues. In the study's own analysis: The assay estimated nucleated cells by amplifying reference gene primers. TCRdb's table, derived via immunoSEQ multiplex PCR, lists solely in-frame clones and lacks some. The V and J calls and clone size were taken over from that table, and D and trimming were inferred from the DNA. The data show around 23,000 clones, about nine tenths seen once. Sequencing was performed on peripheral blood. The V call is TRBV27, the J call TRBJ1-2; 7 bases fit TRBD1. The clonotype comes from a woman of 80 years or more with active or convalescent COVID-19. DNA for the CDR3: TGTGCCAGTTCGCCAGGGGGGTTGTATGGCTACACCTTC. This codes for CASSPGGLYGYTF.